The clone carrying this T cell receptor (beta chain) showed up just a few times. Antigen unknown. V lost 7 bases and J lost 11, with 19 bases in between. The CDR3 is 14 amino acids. Germline CDR1 and CDR2: SGHDT and YYEEEE. The sample originates from a study of T-cell memory formation after mild COVID-19. cDNA libraries for TCR alpha and TCR beta, carrying sample barcodes and UMIs, came from 5'RACE with constant-segment primers. One entry per CDR3 protein results from TCRdb running MiXCR on the 5' RACE reads. The top ten clones hold around a fifth of a sample with about 340,000 distinct CDR3 sequences, approximately 14% of them seen once. Study results and caveats: Day 15 to 85 contracting clones showed balanced CD4/CD8; later expanders leaned CD4+.

This TCR came from a man younger than 35 who had mild COVID-19 (a few samples of this study predate the infection). Cell type and time point are not known. The chain joins TRBV5-6 to TRBJ1-6; no firm D call. Sequences were obtained from PBMCs or a T cell subset sorted from them (not recorded which). CDR3 sequence: CASRRRPQEAPLHF. The CDR3 DNA follows: TGTGCCAGCCGGCGGCGGCCCCAGGAAGCACCCCTCCACTTT.